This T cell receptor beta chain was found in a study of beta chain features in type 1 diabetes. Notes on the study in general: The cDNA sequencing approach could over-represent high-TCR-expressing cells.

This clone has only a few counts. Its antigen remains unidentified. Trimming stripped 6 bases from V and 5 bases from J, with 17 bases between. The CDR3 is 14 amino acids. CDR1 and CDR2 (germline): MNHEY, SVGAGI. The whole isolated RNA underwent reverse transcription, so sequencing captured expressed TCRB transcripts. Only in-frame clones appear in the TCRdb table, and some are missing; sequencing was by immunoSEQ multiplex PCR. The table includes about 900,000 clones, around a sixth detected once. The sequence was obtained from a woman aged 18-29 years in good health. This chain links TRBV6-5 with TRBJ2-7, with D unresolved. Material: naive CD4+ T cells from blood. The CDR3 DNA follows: TGTGCCAGCAGACCCTCCTTAGGAATCCACGAGCAGTACTTC. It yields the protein CASRPSLGIHEQYF.